The rows below give T cell receptor beta chains drawn from one sample of a study of T-cell memory formation after mild COVID-19. Using its own MiXCR run on the 5' RACE reads, TCRdb lists one record per CDR3 protein. The table includes 250,000 to 350,000 distinct CDR3 sequences, about 17% detected once. Material: PBMCs or a T cell subset sorted from them (not recorded which). The receptors derive from a man between 18 and 35 years old who had mild COVID-19 (a few samples of this study predate the infection). Cell type and time point are not known. Each CDR3 is given with its conserved first and last residue. Each record gives: CDR3 DNA, CDR3 protein, D gene, V gene, J gene, clone size. A D gene is named only where the DNA matches it firmly. Clone size, where shown, is once, few, many, or a class for clones that have expanded.

cdr3_nt: TGCGCCAGCAGCCCTGGCGGGGGAACTGGCTACACCTTC; cdr3_aa: CASSPGGGTGYTF; d_call: NA; v_call: TRBV5-1; j_call: TRBJ1-2; clone_size: NA
cdr3_nt: TGCAGTGCCGACAAACGGGCGGGGACCACAGATACGCAGTATTTT; cdr3_aa: CSADKRAGTTDTQYF; d_call: NA; v_call: TRBV20-1; j_call: TRBJ2-3; clone_size: NA
cdr3_nt: TGTGCCATCAGTGAGTCCATCGCAACAGGCTCTAGCACAGATACGCAGTATTTT; cdr3_aa: CAISESIATGSSTDTQYF; d_call: NA; v_call: TRBV10-3; j_call: TRBJ2-3; clone_size: NA
cdr3_nt: TGTGCCAGCAGTTATGGTATACACCCTGAGGAGGCGACCCAGTACTTC; cdr3_aa: CASSYGIHPEEATQYF; d_call: NA; v_call: TRBV6-2/TRBV6-3; j_call: TRBJ2-5; clone_size: few
cdr3_nt: TGTGCCAGCAGCGCCCGGGACAGGGCCGGGGAAAAACTGTTTTTT; cdr3_aa: CASSARDRAGEKLFF; d_call: TRBD1; v_call: TRBV7-9; j_call: TRBJ1-4; clone_size: NA
cdr3_nt: TGTGCCACCAGTGATTCCACAGGGTTGAACACTGAAGCTTTCTTT; cdr3_aa: CATSDSTGLNTEAFF; d_call: NA; v_call: TRBV24-1; j_call: TRBJ1-1; clone_size: few
cdr3_nt: TGTGCCAGCAGTTCAGGGTACAGAGAAAAACTGTTTTTT; cdr3_aa: CASSSGYREKLFF; d_call: NA; v_call: TRBV12-3/TRBV12-4; j_call: TRBJ1-4; clone_size: few
cdr3_nt: TGTGCCAGCAGTTACTACCAGACGATACCGTTTAGCTATGGCTACACCTTC; cdr3_aa: CASSYYQTIPFSYGYTF; d_call: NA; v_call: TRBV6-5; j_call: TRBJ1-2; clone_size: NA
cdr3_nt: TGCGCCAGCAGCCAAGAACCAAGCGGGGGGTGGGAGACCCAGTACTTC; cdr3_aa: CASSQEPSGGWETQYF; d_call: TRBD2; v_call: TRBV4-1; j_call: TRBJ2-5; clone_size: few
cdr3_nt: TGTGCCAGCGGGGGGACCTTGACATATAGCAATCAGCCCCAGCATTTT; cdr3_aa: CASGGTLTYSNQPQHF; d_call: NA; v_call: TRBV6-1; j_call: TRBJ1-5; clone_size: NA
cdr3_nt: TGCAGTGGCCGGGACAGGGAGAACACTGAAGCTTTCTTT; cdr3_aa: CSGRDRENTEAFF; d_call: TRBD1; v_call: TRBV20-1; j_call: TRBJ1-1; clone_size: NA
cdr3_nt: TGTGCCAGCCAGGAGGGGATCGGGACTGAAGCTTTCTTT; cdr3_aa: CASQEGIGTEAFF; d_call: NA; v_call: TRBV6-5; j_call: TRBJ1-1; clone_size: few
cdr3_nt: TGTGCCAGCAGTTTAGGGGCCCTTGAAAAACTGTTTTTT; cdr3_aa: CASSLGALEKLFF; d_call: NA; v_call: TRBV28; j_call: TRBJ1-4; clone_size: few
cdr3_nt: TGCGCCAGCAGCTTAAGGGGGGCTAACACTGAAGCTTTCTTT; cdr3_aa: CASSLRGANTEAFF; d_call: NA; v_call: TRBV5-1; j_call: TRBJ1-1; clone_size: few
cdr3_nt: TGTGCCAGCAGCATACGCCGGGACAGGGGGCTCGATGAGCAGTTCTTC; cdr3_aa: CASSIRRDRGLDEQFF; d_call: TRBD1; v_call: TRBV5-5; j_call: TRBJ2-1; clone_size: few
cdr3_nt: TGCGCCAGCAGCTTGGAACTTAATTCGGCCGCGACTGAAGCTTTCTTT; cdr3_aa: CASSLELNSAATEAFF; d_call: NA; v_call: TRBV5-1; j_call: TRBJ1-1; clone_size: few
cdr3_nt: TGTGCCAGCAGCTTAGCACTCATGGGGGACACTCACACAGATACGCAGTATTTT; cdr3_aa: CASSLALMGDTHTDTQYF; d_call: NA; v_call: TRBV7-2; j_call: TRBJ2-3; clone_size: NA
cdr3_nt: TGCGCCAGCAGCACTTTTGGGGGCGTCTCCTCTGGAAACACCATATATTTT; cdr3_aa: CASSTFGGVSSGNTIYF; d_call: NA; v_call: TRBV5-1; j_call: TRBJ1-3; clone_size: NA
cdr3_nt: TGTGCCAGCACCCCTAGCCGGGCCCGAGAGACCCAGTACTTC; cdr3_aa: CASTPSRARETQYF; d_call: NA; v_call: TRBV7-6; j_call: TRBJ2-5; clone_size: few
cdr3_nt: TGCAGTGCTAGAGATAGACAGGGATGGAGTGAAAAACTGTTTTTT; cdr3_aa: CSARDRQGWSEKLFF; d_call: TRBD1; v_call: TRBV20-1; j_call: TRBJ1-4; clone_size: NA
cdr3_nt: TGTGCCACCAGTGAACAGCGGGGGATCTCCAATGAGCAGTTCTTC; cdr3_aa: CATSEQRGISNEQFF; d_call: TRBD2; v_call: TRBV24-1; j_call: TRBJ2-1; clone_size: NA
cdr3_nt: TGTGCCAGCAACCCACTAGCGGGGGGCACAGATACGCAGTATTTT; cdr3_aa: CASNPLAGGTDTQYF; d_call: TRBD2; v_call: TRBV5-6; j_call: TRBJ2-3; clone_size: few
cdr3_nt: TGTGCCACAGGACAGGGGGGACAGCCCCAGCATTTT; cdr3_aa: CATGQGGQPQHF; d_call: TRBD1; v_call: TRBV27; j_call: TRBJ1-5; clone_size: NA